These 19 T cell receptor beta chains came from one sample sequenced in a study of T cell responses to AZD1222 COVID-19 vaccine. Using immunoSEQ multiplex PCR, the repertoire was profiled, and TCRdb retains in-frame clones only, with some absent. Of about 120,000 clones in the sample, just under 90% are singletons; the top ten hold 10% to 15%. Sample: peripheral blood, taken on day 0 of AZD1222 vaccination. The receptor set was obtained from an adult in good health.

The rearrangement joins TRBV24-1 to TRBJ1-5; the D is unclear. Germline V gene lookup returns CDR1 KGHDR and CDR2 SFDVKD. V shed 2 bases and J shed 9 bases, with 13 bases lying between them. CDR3 length: 14 amino acids. In nucleotides, the CDR3 is TGTGCCACCAGTGATTCCGGGGAGTACGGGCCCCAGCATTTT. This encodes CATSDSGEYGPQHF.

The chain combines TRBV30 with TRBJ2-1; weak D call: TRBD1 (5 bases). The germline V and J ends were trimmed by 4 bases and 8 bases, with 9 bases remaining between them. The CDR3 consists of 11 residues. Germline V lookup: CDR1 GTSNPN, CDR2 SVGIG (reference sequence). The CDR3: CAWIRGYEQFF. The CDR3, as DNA: TGTGCCTGGATAAGGGGCTATGAGCAGTTCTTC.

The chain is built from TRBV28 and TRBJ2-1, with D possibly TRBD2 on 5 matching bases. CDR1 is MDHEN and CDR2 is SYDVKM in the germline V gene. The CDR3 runs 14 residues. Trimming took off 2 bases at V and 8 bases at J, with 13 bases between the two ends. The CDR3 loop reads CASSLKLEIDEQFF. The CDR3 DNA reads TGTGCCAGCAGTTTAAAACTAGAGATAGATGAGCAGTTCTTC.

J is TRBJ2-3 and V is TRBV7-3; the match to TRBD2 covers 7 bases. This CDR3 comprises 17 residues. The germline V gene has CDR1 SGHTA and CDR2 FQGTGA. With 5 bases clipped from V and 6 bases from J, the junction kept 17 bases outside the gene matches. This chain's CDR3 is CASSLLPRSAGGDTQYF. The CDR3 bases are TGTGCCAGCAGCCTTCTACCTAGGTCCGCCGGGGGGGATACGCAGTATTTT.

V is TRBV10-3 and J is TRBJ2-2; D call uncertain. V gave up 7 bases and J gave up 0 bases, with 18 bases separating them. The CDR3 loop spans 17 amino acids. CDR1 and CDR2 (germline): ENHRY, SYGVKD. The CDR3 DNA is TGTGCCATCAACAAGGGTAGGCCATACTCGAACACCGGGGAGCTGTTTTTT. This gives the protein CAINKGRPYSNTGELFF.

The chain uses TRBV6-1 and TRBJ1-5, with D possibly matching TRBD1 (6 bases). Germline lookup yields CDR1 MNHNS and CDR2 SASEGT. This CDR3 is built from 15 residues. V was cut by 3 bases and J by 6 bases, with 15 bases left in between. CDR3 protein: CASSEAGRGGQPQHF. CDR3 coding DNA: TGTGCCAGCAGTGAGGCAGGGAGGGGGGGTCAGCCCCAGCATTTT.

CDR3 DNA sequence: TGTGCCAGCAGTGAATATGGCGGGAGGACCGGGGAGCTGTTTTTT. Encoded protein: CASSEYGGRTGELFF. The chain has TRBV25-1 and TRBJ2-2; 8 nucleotides align to TRBD2. The germline gives CDR1 MGHDK, CDR2 SYGVNS. The CDR3 contains 15 residues. With 0 bases clipped from V and 5 bases from J, the junction kept 2 bases outside the gene matches.

The genes are TRBV29-1 and TRBJ2-1; 7 nucleotides align to TRBD2. This CDR3 is built from 14 residues. Germline loops: CDR1 SQVTM, CDR2 ANQGSEA. V gave up 7 bases and J gave up 0 bases; unmatched junction bases: 6. The CDR3 DNA reads TGCAGCGCCAGAGAGCGGGACTCCTACAATGAGCAGTTCTTC. It yields the protein CSARERDSYNEQFF.

J is TRBJ1-3 and V is TRBV27, with D possibly matching TRBD1 (5 bases). The V gene's germline CDR1 is MNHEY and CDR2 SMNVEV (reference sequence). With 3 bases removed from V and 4 bases from J, the gap between germline ends came to 7 bases. The CDR3 covers 13 residues. The CDR3 nucleotides read TGTGCCAGCAGTTTCACAGGAGGAAACACCATATATTTT. It translates to CASSFTGGNTIYF.

This chain uses TRBV10-3 with TRBJ1-2, with TRBD1 identical over 8 bases. The germline CDR1 and CDR2 sequences are ENHRY and SYGVKD. V shed 4 bases, J shed 1 base, and the junction held 2 bases outside the gene matches. This CDR3 has 14 residues. CDR3 loop: CAISGDRGNYGYTF. For the CDR3, the DNA is TGTGCCATCAGTGGAGACAGGGGTAACTATGGCTACACCTTC.

The chain employs TRBV7-2 and TRBJ1-2; 7 nucleotides match TRBD1. This CDR3 is built from 14 residues. Trimming took 2 bases from V and 7 from J; bases not matched to a gene: 7. Germline assignment: CDR1 SGHTA and CDR2 FQGNSA. The CDR3 loop reads CASSLTQGESGYTF. CDR3 nucleotide sequence: TGTGCCAGCAGCTTAACTCAGGGGGAATCTGGCTACACCTTC.

The chain joins TRBV9 to TRBJ2-1; 8 nucleotides align to TRBD2. This CDR3 contains 21 residues. V lost 3 bases to trimming and J lost 0 bases; unmatched junction nucleotides: 20. Germline values: CDR1 SGDLS, CDR2 YYNGEE. As DNA, the CDR3 is TGTGCCAGCAGCGGCGGGTCTTTCGTGGGCGGGAGGACGCACTCCTACAATGAGCAGTTCTTC. Its translation: CASSGGSFVGGRTHSYNEQFF.

This clone appeared a few times. The chain has TRBV5-6 and TRBJ2-7; 9 bases are shared with TRBD2. V lost 5 bases to trimming and J lost 5 bases; unmatched junction nucleotides: 8. The CDR3 length is 14 residues. Germline V lookup: CDR1 SGHDT, CDR2 YYEEEE. CDR3 sequence: CASSFSGSLNEQYF. The CDR3 coding sequence is TGTGCCAGCAGTTTTAGCGGGAGTCTCAACGAGCAGTACTTC. The whole variable domain, filled in from reference TRBV5-6 and TRBJ2-7, reads DAGVTQSPTHLIKTRGQQVTLRCSPKSGHDTVSWYQQALGQGPQFIFQYYEEEERQRGNFPDRFSGHQFPNYSSELNVNALLLGDSALYLCASSFSGSLNEQYFGPGTRLTVT.

This chain links TRBV19 with TRBJ2-1; possibly TRBD1 for D (6 bases). The CDR3 is 12 residues long. The germline gives CDR1 LNHDA, CDR2 SQIVND (reference sequence). Trimming took off 5 bases at V and 9 bases at J, with 11 bases between the two ends. The CDR3 protein is CASSLQGGEQFF. The CDR3 DNA is TGTGCCAGTAGTCTACAGGGTGGTGAGCAGTTCTTC.

This clone was observed a handful of times. V gene TRBV19 combines with J gene TRBJ2-4, with TRBD2 matching 12 bases. This CDR3 spans 17 amino acids. Per the germline V gene, CDR1 is LNHDA and CDR2 is SQIVND (reference sequence). Losses at the gene ends were 3 bases for V and 0 bases for J; bases not matched to a gene: 3. The CDR3 loop is CASSILAGGRAKNIQYF. DNA for the CDR3: TGTGCCAGTAGTATCCTAGCGGGAGGGAGAGCCAAAAACATTCAGTACTTC.

V is TRBV18 and J is TRBJ2-3; D unresolved. CDR1 is KGHSH, CDR2 LQKENI, per germline. The CDR3 loop spans 15 amino acids. Trimming pared 2 bases from V and 5 bases from J, leaving 14 bases between. The CDR3 loop is CASSPDPGYGDTQYF. CDR3 DNA: TGTGCCAGCTCACCAGACCCGGGTTATGGAGATACGCAGTATTTT.

CDR3 residues: CASSQDLDSNQPQHF. The CDR3 DNA reads as TGTGCCAGCAGCCAAGATCTTGATAGCAATCAGCCCCAGCATTTT. This chain links TRBV14 with TRBJ1-5; D unclear. Trimming removed 0 bases from V and 0 bases from J, with 6 bases in between. Germline values: CDR1 SGHDN, CDR2 FVKESK. The CDR3 spans 15 residues.

V and J are TRBV3-1 (or the pseudogene TRBV3-2) and TRBJ2-7, with 9 nucleotides matching TRBD2. CDR1 and CDR2 from the germline V gene are LGHDT and YNNKEL (reference sequence). The CDR3 is made up of 14 amino acids. V trimming: 0 bases; J trimming: 12 bases; junction bases outside the gene matches: 9. As DNA, the CDR3 is TGTGCCAGCAGCCAAGAAGGGGTTAGCGGGAGCGTGTACTTC. Its translation: CASSQEGVSGSVYF.

V is TRBV18 and J is TRBJ1-3, with D possibly being TRBD1 (6 bases). This CDR3 is 16 amino acids long. Germline lookup yields CDR1 KGHSH and CDR2 LQKENI. V was pared by 6 bases and J by 0 bases, with 15 bases between. The CDR3 region is CASSSTGLGSGNTIYF. The CDR3 DNA reads as TGTGCCAGCTCGTCGACAGGTTTGGGCTCTGGAAACACCATATATTTT.